The 9 T cell receptor beta chains below all came from one sample that was sequenced in a study of monozygotic twins with inflammatory bowel disease. TCRdb reprocessed the 5' RACE reads; each CDR3 protein has one entry and no DNA is given. The listing contains just over 300,000 distinct CDR3 sequences. The sample taken for sequencing was blood. The receptors were gathered from a human donor with ulcerative colitis or Crohn's disease, or a healthy co-twin of an affected twin (not recorded which).

The chain combines TRBV27 with TRBJ2-7; with no DNA, the TCRdb D assignment of TRBD1 cannot be verified. The germline V gene has CDR1 MNHEY and CDR2 SMNVEV (reference sequence). The CDR3 has 15 amino acids. The chain's CDR3 is CASSSFSGERGEQYF.

The chain couples TRBV7-9 to TRBJ1-2; TCRdb picks TRBD1, but there is no DNA to check that call. The CDR3 is 15 residues long. The germline gives CDR1 SEHNR, CDR2 FQNEAQ (reference sequence). CDR3 in amino acids: CASSLPGGQSYGYTF.

The rearrangement uses TRBV27 and TRBJ2-7; no DNA is available, so the TRBD1 call from TCRdb remains unchecked. This CDR3 contains 13 residues. Germline-derived CDR1 and CDR2 are MNHEY and SMNVEV (reference sequence). The CDR3 loop is CASSRDRLYEQYF.

V is TRBV9 and J is TRBJ2-2; TCRdb names TRBD1, which stays unverified in the absence of DNA. Germline CDR1 and CDR2: SGDLS and YYNGEE. The CDR3 has 14 amino acids. CDR3 protein: CASSGPAGKGELFF.

V is TRBV6-1 and J is TRBJ1-4. Germline V CDR1 and CDR2: MNHNS, SASEGT. The CDR3 contains 15 residues. The CDR3 spells CASNIGKVMNEKLFF.

CDR3 sequence reads: CASSLVSVLLYNEQFF. The chain is built from TRBV5-1 and TRBJ2-1. The CDR3 sequence is 16 residues long. Germline V gene data show CDR1 as SGHRS and CDR2 as YFSETQ. Drawing the rest from reference TRBV5-1 and TRBJ2-1, the complete variable domain is KAGVTQTPRYLIKTRGQQVTLSCSPISGHRSVSWYQQTPGQGLQFLFEYFSETQRNKGNFPGRFSGRQFSNSRSEMNVSTLELGDSALYLCASSLVSVLLYNEQFFGPGTRLTVL.

The chain employs TRBV18 and TRBJ2-7. This CDR3 comprises 15 residues. In germline, CDR1 is KGHSH, CDR2 LQKENI. CDR3 amino acids: CASSPLAGVSYEQYF.

The chain employs TRBV10-3 and TRBJ2-5; TCRdb lists TRBD2, though no DNA is available to test this call. Germline V CDR1 and CDR2: ENHRY, SYGVKD. The CDR3 is made up of 16 amino acids. CDR3 residues: CAIGRASGGVEETQYF.

The chain carries TRBV5-1 and TRBJ2-3. CDR1 is SGHRS and CDR2 is YFSETQ in the germline V gene. CDR3 length equals 15 residues. CDR3 sequence reads: CASSLVQGLSDTQYF.